This T cell receptor beta chain was documented in a study of vaccination and CD4 T cells after COVID-19. Study outcomes and limitations: The median SARS-CoV-2-reactive clonotype number increased from approximately 21 to 40, without statistical significance.

This clonotype was detected once. Its target is unknown. This CDR3 has 14 residues. From germline, CDR1 is LNHDA and CDR2 SQIVND (reference sequence). Between the trimmed V and J ends, which lost 0 bases and 8 bases, there was a span of 13 bases. Treatment noted: approximately 11-day PBMC culture with coronavirus spike peptide pools or control peptides (ViraFEST assay). Oncomine TCR Beta short-read sequencing was applied to DNA from cultured CD4+ T cells. TCRdb re-called the PCR reads with MiXCR, one entry per CDR3 protein. The sample has about 9,100 distinct CDR3 sequences, under 80% seen once; the top ten hold more than 30%.

The gene calls are TRBV19 and TRBJ1-2, with D possibly matching TRBD1 (6 bases). Sequenced material: CD4+ T cells from blood, cultured in vitro. The sequence derives from a human donor who had recovered from COVID-19. The CDR3 DNA sequence: TGTGCCAGTAGTATAGATCGGCAGGGACAAGGCTACACCTTC. This codes for CASSIDRQGQGYTF.